A selection of T cell receptor beta chains follows, all from one sample in a study of cytomegalovirus exposure and HLA in healthy donors. TCRdb's table, derived via immunoSEQ multiplex PCR, lists solely in-frame clones and lacks some. The sample records fewer than 200,000 clones, around 75% being singletons. Sample: PBMCs. The receptors were sampled from a male donor in good health and CMV-seronegative. Each CDR3 is given with its conserved first and last residue. D genes are given only for firm matches. Clone size is given for some rows only: seen once, a few or many times, or a class if the clone is expanded.

size	V	length	D	J	CDR3	DNA
NA	TRBV7-2	16	TRBD1	TRBJ1-2	CASSLGWTGGHYGYTF	TGTGCCAGCAGCTTAGGTTGGACAGGAGGTCACTATGGCTACACCTTC
NA	TRBV19	12	NA	TRBJ2-1	CATKTLANEQFF	TGTGCCACCAAGACACTTGCTAATGAGCAGTTCTTC
NA	TRBV18	14	NA	TRBJ1-2	CASSPEPLTYGYTF	TGTGCCAGCTCACCAGAGCCGCTTACCTATGGCTACACCTTC
few	TRBV29-1	16	NA	TRBJ1-2	CSVERGPDRGIYGYTF	TGCAGCGTTGAAAGGGGACCGGACAGAGGTATCTATGGCTACACCTTC
NA	TRBV7-9	14	NA	TRBJ1-1	CASSLSPQGAEAFF	TGTGCCAGCAGCTTATCGCCCCAGGGTGCTGAAGCTTTCTTT
NA	TRBV30	15	TRBD2	TRBJ2-5	CAWGKTSSTPETQYF	TGTGCCTGGGGGAAGACTAGCTCCACCCCAGAGACCCAGTACTTC
NA	TRBV7-9	15	NA	TRBJ1-4	CASSSRKGGGEKLFF	TGTGCCAGCAGCTCGAGGAAGGGAGGAGGAGAAAAACTGTTTTTT
NA	TRBV5-1	14	TRBD1	TRBJ1-2	CASSESQGASGYTF	TGCGCCAGCAGCGAAAGCCAGGGGGCTAGTGGCTACACCTTC
NA	TRBV11-2	14	TRBD1	TRBJ1-2	CASRETGETGGYTF	TGCGCCAGCAGAGAGACAGGGGAGACGGGCGGCTACACCTTC
NA	TRBV27	14	TRBD1	TRBJ1-5	CASSTTGAFQPQHF	TGTGCCAGCAGTACGACAGGGGCGTTTCAGCCCCAGCATTTT
NA	TRBV5-6	14	TRBD1	TRBJ1-2	CASSFGQQGYGYTF	TGTGCCAGCAGCTTTGGGCAACAGGGGTATGGCTACACCTTC
few	TRBV9	14	TRBD1	TRBJ2-7	CASSKGQVTYEQYF	TGTGCCAGCAGTAAAGGACAGGTCACCTACGAGCAGTACTTC
NA	TRBV5-6	15	NA	TRBJ2-2	CASSSLSPVPGELFF	TGTGCCAGCAGCTCCCTCTCCCCGGTACCCGGGGAGCTGTTTTTT
few	TRBV9	15	NA	TRBJ1-2	CASSGSRPANYGYTF	TGTGCCAGCAGCGGGAGTCGTCCAGCTAACTATGGCTACACCTTC
NA	TRBV5-6	13	NA	TRBJ2-7	CASSSRRIYEQYF	TGTGCCAGCAGCTCTAGACGGATCTACGAGCAGTACTTC
NA	TRBV5-4	14	NA	TRBJ1-2	CASSAEIANYGYTF	TGTGCCAGCAGCGCTGAGATAGCTAACTATGGCTACACCTTC
few	TRBV15	16	TRBD1	TRBJ2-1	CATSRPGTGLRHEQFF	TGTGCCACCAGCAGGCCCGGGACAGGGTTGCGTCATGAGCAGTTCTTC
few	TRBV6-5	16	TRBD2	TRBJ2-4	CASSSNSGGHQNIQYF	TGTGCCAGCAGTTCGAATAGCGGGGGGCACCAAAACATTCAGTACTTC
NA	TRBV13	16	TRBD1	TRBJ1-1	CASSLRDRVLNTEAFF	TGTGCCAGCAGCTTAAGGGACAGGGTCCTTAACACTGAAGCTTTCTTT
once	TRBV9	19	TRBD2	TRBJ2-2	CASSPEGRWREANTGELFF	TGTGCCAGCAGCCCCGAGGGCAGGTGGCGGGAGGCGAACACCGGGGAGCTGTTTTTT
NA	TRBV5-4	17	NA	TRBJ2-1	CASTKTPYTLTYNEQFF	TGTGCCAGCACCAAAACCCCCTATACTTTAACCTACAATGAGCAGTTCTTC
once	TRBV7-9	14	NA	TRBJ2-2	CASSFMQGTGELFF	TGTGCCAGCAGCTTTATGCAGGGGACCGGGGAGCTGTTTTTT
NA	TRBV6-5	9	NA	TRBJ2-3	CAAGDTQYF	TGTGCCGCGGGGGATACGCAGTATTTT
NA	TRBV5-5	15	NA	TRBJ2-3	CASSLGRGFTDTQYF	TGTGCCAGCAGCTTGGGTAGGGGGTTCACAGATACGCAGTATTTT
NA	TRBV7-9	13	NA	TRBJ1-3	CASSLEGVDTIYF	TGTGCCAGCAGCCTCGAGGGGGTAGACACCATATATTTT
NA	TRBV11-2	12	NA	TRBJ1-2	CASSLVSYGYTF	TGTGCCAGCAGCTTAGTCTCGTATGGCTACACCTTC
NA	TRBV6-5	16	TRBD2	TRBJ2-3	CASSSLSGGYTDTQYF	TGTGCCAGCAGTTCCTTGAGCGGGGGATACACAGATACGCAGTATTTT
NA	TRBV19	12	TRBD1	TRBJ1-2	CASSDRVLGYTF	TGTGCCAGTAGCGACAGGGTTTTGGGCTACACCTTC
few	TRBV5-4	15	TRBD2	TRBJ2-1	CASSLKAGYYNEQFF	TGTGCCAGCAGCCTAAAAGCGGGGTACTACAATGAGCAGTTCTTC
NA	TRBV2	20	TRBD1	TRBJ1-4	CASSTPDRRLEGATNEKLFF	TGTGCCAGCAGTACCCCGGACAGGCGGCTCGAGGGTGCAACTAATGAAAAACTGTTTTTT
few	TRBV5-4	13	NA	TRBJ2-5	CASSQTGLETQYF	TGTGCCAGCAGCCAAACCGGTTTGGAGACCCAGTACTTC
NA	TRBV7-2	15	TRBD1	TRBJ1-5	CASSSVGTVAQPQHF	TGTGCCAGCAGCTCCGTCGGGACAGTTGCGCAGCCCCAGCATTTT
NA	TRBV7-2	15	NA	TRBJ2-3	CASSGIAASTDTQYF	TGTGCCAGCAGCGGCATAGCGGCTAGCACAGATACGCAGTATTTT
NA	TRBV30	14	NA	TRBJ1-4	CACGTFATNEKLFF	TGTGCCTGCGGGACATTTGCAACTAATGAAAAACTGTTTTTT
NA	TRBV29-1	14	NA	TRBJ1-5	CSVAERGKDQPQHF	TGCAGCGTGGCCGAGAGGGGGAAGGATCAGCCCCAGCATTTT
NA	TRBV10-1	15	TRBD1	TRBJ2-7	CASSESGQGAYEQYF	TGCGCCAGCAGTGAGTCCGGTCAGGGGGCCTACGAGCAGTACTTC
NA	TRBV11-2	14	NA	TRBJ1-5	CASSRTGGSQPQHF	TGTGCCAGCAGCCGAACCGGGGGTAGTCAGCCCCAGCATTTT
NA	TRBV19	15	NA	TRBJ2-1	CASSMGLGRYNEQFF	TGTGCCAGTAGTATGGGGCTCGGCAGATACAATGAGCAGTTCTTC
NA	TRBV10-3	15	TRBD1	TRBJ2-7	CAIRPGTGIADEQYF	TGTGCCATCAGACCCGGGACAGGGATTGCGGACGAGCAGTACTTC
few	TRBV2	13	TRBD1	TRBJ1-2	CASSGQRVHGYTF	TGTGCCAGCTCGGGACAGCGTGTCCATGGCTACACCTTC
NA	TRBV19	14	NA	TRBJ1-4	CASTPRATNEKLFF	TGTGCCAGTACCCCACGAGCAACTAATGAAAAACTGTTTTTT
NA	TRBV7-9	13	NA	TRBJ1-1	CASSSSSWGEAFF	TGTGCCAGCAGCTCCTCCTCGTGGGGGGAGGCTTTCTTT
NA	TRBV9	14	NA	TRBJ1-4	CASSVGQSNEKLFF	TGTGCCAGCAGCGTAGGACAGAGTAATGAAAAACTGTTTTTT
NA	TRBV5-4	15	NA	TRBJ2-7	CASSLGAGGLYEQYF	TGTGCCAGCAGCTTGGGGGCAGGGGGACTCTACGAGCAGTACTTC
NA	TRBV2	15	TRBD1	TRBJ1-2	CASTSFRGPLYGYTF	TGTGCCAGTACTAGTTTCAGGGGGCCACTCTATGGCTACACCTTC
NA	TRBV5-5	15	TRBD1	TRBJ2-7	CASSQPGTESYEQYF	TGTGCCAGCAGCCAGCCCGGGACAGAATCCTACGAGCAGTACTTC
NA	TRBV5-1	15	NA	TRBJ2-1	CASSSAGNSYNEQFF	TGCGCCAGCAGCTCCGCCGGGAACTCCTACAATGAGCAGTTCTTC
NA	TRBV30	15	NA	TRBJ1-2	CAWRPGAGFFYGYTF	TGTGCCTGGAGGCCAGGGGCAGGATTCTTCTATGGCTACACCTTC
NA	TRBV7-2	17	TRBD1	TRBJ1-5	CASSLVGTEFSNQPQHF	TGTGCCAGCAGCTTAGTAGGGACAGAGTTTAGCAATCAGCCCCAGCATTTT
NA	TRBV6-5	14	NA	TRBJ1-1	CASSAVTGNTEAFF	TGTGCCAGCAGTGCTGTAACAGGAAACACTGAAGCTTTCTTT
once	TRBV6-1	14	NA	TRBJ2-3	CASSDQQGADTQYF	TGTGCCAGCAGTGACCAACAGGGCGCAGATACGCAGTATTTT
once	TRBV6-6	14	TRBD1	TRBJ1-1	CASSWRQGSTEAFF	TGTGCCAGCAGTTGGCGACAGGGAAGCACTGAAGCTTTCTTT
few	TRBV4-1	18	NA	TRBJ1-1	CASSQWNHRVQLNTEAFF	TGCGCCAGCAGCCAATGGAACCACAGGGTTCAATTGAACACTGAAGCTTTCTTT
NA	TRBV10-3	11	NA	TRBJ2-7	CATTQGHEQYF	TGTGCCACAACCCAGGGCCACGAGCAGTACTTC
NA	TRBV5-4	15	TRBD1	TRBJ2-1	CASSFGTGLYNEQFF	TGTGCCAGCAGCTTCGGGACAGGGCTCTACAATGAGCAGTTCTTC
NA	TRBV11-2	17	TRBD2	TRBJ2-1	CASSLGTSSYSYNEQFF	TGTGCCAGCAGCTTAGGGACTAGCAGCTACTCCTACAATGAGCAGTTCTTC
NA	TRBV19	16	NA	TRBJ2-6	CASDGGQSSGANVLTF	TGTGCCAGTGACGGGGGACAGAGCTCTGGGGCCAACGTCCTGACTTTC
NA	TRBV5-6	15	TRBD1	TRBJ2-7	CASSPGTGYRYEQYF	TGTGCCAGCAGCCCGGGGACAGGGTACCGCTACGAGCAGTACTTC
NA	TRBV20-1	10	NA	TRBJ2-1	CSARYNEQFF	TGCAGTGCGAGGTACAATGAGCAGTTCTTC
NA	TRBV6-1	14	NA	TRBJ1-1	CASRAIRGGTEAFF	TGTGCCAGCAGGGCGATAAGGGGGGGCACTGAAGCTTTCTTT